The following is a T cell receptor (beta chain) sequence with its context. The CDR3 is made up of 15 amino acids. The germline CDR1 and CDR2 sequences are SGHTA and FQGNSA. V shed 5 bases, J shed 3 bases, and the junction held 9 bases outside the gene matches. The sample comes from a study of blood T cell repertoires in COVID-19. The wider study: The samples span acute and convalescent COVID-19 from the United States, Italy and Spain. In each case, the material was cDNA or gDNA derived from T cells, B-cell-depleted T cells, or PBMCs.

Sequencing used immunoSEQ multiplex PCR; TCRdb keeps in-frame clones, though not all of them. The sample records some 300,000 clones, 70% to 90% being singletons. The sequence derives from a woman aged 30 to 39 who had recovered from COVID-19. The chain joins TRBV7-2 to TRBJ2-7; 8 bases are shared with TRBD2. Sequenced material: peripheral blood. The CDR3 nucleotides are TGTGCCAGCAGCGGCACCCGGGGGGGGTTCTACGAGCAGTACTTC. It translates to CASSGTRGGFYEQYF.